The 18 T cell receptor beta chains below all came from one sample that was sequenced in a study of metastatic and nonmetastatic thyroid tumors. With MiXCR, TCRdb reprocessed the PCR reads. The profile shows about 40,000 clones, roughly an eighth of them singletons. Prior to thyroid surgery, none of the patients had received any treatment. Sequenced sample: blood. These receptor sequences come from a female donor with papillary thyroid cancer or a benign thyroid nodule (not recorded which). Some clones in this sample may be carry-over from other donors' samples.

This clone was counted many times. J is TRBJ1-6 and V is TRBV20-1; D might be TRBD1 (6 bases). The CDR3 runs 13 residues. Trimming left V 6 bases short and J 7 bases short, with 13 bases between. Germline loops: CDR1 DFQATT, CDR2 SNEGSKA (reference sequence). CDR3 nucleotides: TGCAGTGCAAACAGGGATGGGAATTCACCCCTCCACTTT. Translating it yields CSANRDGNSPLHF.

This clone appeared many times. The chain links TRBV20-1 to TRBJ2-5, with 12 bases that match TRBD2. This CDR3 spans 15 amino acids. V lost 2 bases to trimming and J lost 5 bases; unmatched junction nucleotides: 6. Germline V gene data show CDR1 as DFQATT and CDR2 as SNEGSKA (reference sequence). The CDR3 spells CSARHLAGGVETQYF. The CDR3 DNA reads TGCAGTGCTAGACACCTAGCGGGAGGGGTGGAGACCCAGTACTTC.

This clone was picked up many times. The junction differs from germline at one of its ends, possibly a read error. The CDR3 nucleotides are TGTGCCAGCAGCTTAGAGCGGGATCAGCCCCAGCATTTT. It yields the protein CASSLERDQPQHF. This sequence joins TRBV12-3 or TRBV12-4 and TRBJ1-5; D gene uncertain. There are 13 residues in the CDR3.

The table lists this clone with many counts. V and J are TRBV20-1 and TRBJ2-7; D tentatively reads TRBD1 or TRBD2 (6 bases each). V lost 6 bases and J lost 6, with 15 bases in between. From germline, CDR1 is DFQATT and CDR2 SNEGSKA (reference sequence). This CDR3 is built from 12 residues. The CDR3 nucleotides read TGCAGTGCCGTCCACTCGGGGGCCGAGCAGTACTTC. Protein: CSAVHSGAEQYF.

Ten or more counts support this clone. The CDR3 spells CASSPLLDEKLFF. CDR3 DNA sequence: TGTGCCAGCAGTCCCCTCTTAGATGAAAAACTGTTTTTT. The V call is TRBV27, the J call TRBJ1-4; D not certain. This CDR3 region has 13 residues. Per germline, CDR1 MNHEY and CDR2 SMNVEV (reference sequence). Trimming cost V 5 bases and J 6 bases, with 10 bases left between them.

There are many counts of this clone. Distinct nucleotide sequences in the sample also encode this CDR3. The chain is built from TRBV11-1 and TRBJ1-1, with D hard to call. Germline V gene lookup returns CDR1 SGHAT and CDR2 FQDESV (reference sequence). Trimming removed 0 bases from V and 1 base from J, with 3 bases in between. The CDR3 is 13 amino acids. This CDR3 reads CASSLAGNTEAFF. The CDR3 bases are TGTGCCAGCAGCTTAGCGGGGAACACTGAAGCTTTCTTT. The full variable domain, with the rest looked up from reference TRBV11-1 and TRBJ1-1, is EAEVAQSPRYKITEKSQAVAFWCDPISGHATLYWYRQILGQGPELLVQFQDESVVDDSQLPKDRFSAERLKGVDSTLKIQPAELGDSAMYLCASSLAGNTEAFFGQGTRLTVV.

Many counts were recorded for this clone. The chain is built from TRBV24-1 and TRBJ2-7, with 7 bases that match TRBD2. Germline V lookup: CDR1 KGHDR, CDR2 SFDVKD. Trimming took 4 bases from V and 2 from J; bases not matched to a gene: 7. CDR3 length equals 15 residues. The DNA of the CDR3 is TGTGCCACCAGTGACCCGCGGGAGTCCCCCTACGAGCAGTACTTC. It specifies CATSDPRESPYEQYF.

CDR3 nucleotide sequence: TGTGCCAGCAGCTCAAGTACAAACACCTACAATCAGCCCCAGCATTTT. Encoded protein: CASSSSTNTYNQPQHF. The chain uses TRBV6-2 or TRBV6-3 and TRBJ1-5; D not certain. Germline V gene lookup returns CDR1 MNHEY and CDR2 SVGEGT. With 6 bases removed from V and 3 bases from J, the gap between germline ends came to 18 bases. CDR3 length equals 16 residues.

The J gene is TRBJ1-1, the V gene TRBV20-1, with D possibly TRBD1 on 6 matching bases. CDR3 size: 13 residues. Germline V lookup: CDR1 DFQATT, CDR2 SNEGSKA (reference sequence). The ends were cut back, 3 bases at V and 2 bases at J, with 10 bases in the middle. CDR3 sequence: CSARETGNTEAFF. The DNA of the CDR3 is TGCAGTGCTAGGGAGACAGGTAACACTGAAGCTTTCTTT.

This clone was seen repeatedly, ten times or more. The rearrangement links TRBV13 to TRBJ2-7; TRBD2 matches at 11 bases. V trimming: 4 bases; J trimming: 1 base; junction bases outside the gene matches: 3. The CDR3 runs 15 residues. CDR1 PRHDT and CDR2 FYEKMQ come from the germline V gene (reference sequence). The CDR3 reads CASSSGLAASYEQYF. The CDR3 DNA follows: TGTGCCAGCAGCTCGGGACTAGCGGCTTCCTACGAGCAGTACTTC.

This clone appeared many times. V usage is TRBV6-1 and J usage is TRBJ2-4; 8 bases align to TRBD1. This CDR3 contains 18 residues. Per the germline V gene, CDR1 is MNHNS and CDR2 is SASEGT. V lost 4 bases and J lost 4; bases outside the gene matches: 15. The CDR3, as DNA: TGTGCCAGCAGTGGCGGGACAGGAAAAAGGGGGATTAAAAACATTCAGTACTTC. Protein product: CASSGGTGKRGIKNIQYF.

This clone was observed many times. The genes are TRBV7-3 and TRBJ2-7, with D hard to call. This CDR3 region has 14 residues. The V gene lost 4 bases and the J gene lost 6 bases, with 16 bases spanning the gap. Germline V CDR1 and CDR2: SGHTA, FQGTGA. CDR3 coding DNA: TGTGCCAGCAGCTCAAGGACGGTCGCCTCCGAGCAGTACTTC. It translates to CASSSRTVASEQYF.

This clone occurred many times. The chain uses TRBV27 and TRBJ2-5; D not resolved. CDR1 MNHEY and CDR2 SMNVEV come from the germline V gene (reference sequence). The CDR3 totals 13 residues. V was clipped by 3 bases and J by 5 bases, with 10 bases between them. The CDR3 bases are TGTGCCAGCAGTTTTGGAGATTTGGAGACCCAGTACTTC. Protein product: CASSFGDLETQYF.

A note on this clone: This may come from a read error, since a much larger clone is one base off. CDR3 in DNA: TGTGCCATTGGACTGAATAGCAATCAGCCCCGGCATTTT. This translates into CAIGLNSNQPRHF. V and J are TRBV10-3 and TRBJ1-5; the D is unclear. The germline V gene has CDR1 ENHRY and CDR2 SYGVKD. CDR3 length: 13 amino acids.

This clone was found a few times. The chain is built from TRBV12-3 or TRBV12-4 and TRBJ2-7; perhaps TRBD1 as D (6 bases). Trimming left V 8 bases short and J 3 bases short, with 14 bases between. CDR3 length: 13 amino acids. CDR3 coding DNA: TGTGCCAGCCAGGGGATACTGAACTACGAGCAGTACTTC. Translation gives CASQGILNYEQYF.

The CDR3 region is CASSPDSGRDYEQYF. The CDR3 DNA reads TGTGCCAGCAGCCCAGATAGCGGGAGGGACTACGAGCAGTACTTC. The chain links TRBV7-2 to TRBJ2-7; TRBD2 matches 11 bases. Unmatched junction bases numbered 6, after V lost 5 bases and J lost 3 bases. In germline, CDR1 is SGHTA, CDR2 FQGNSA. The CDR3 contains 15 residues.

This clone was seen at least ten times. This chain links TRBV7-8 with TRBJ1-4; D may be TRBD1 (5 bases). The V end lost 3 bases, the J end lost 14 bases, and 13 bases lay between the germline ends. CDR1 SGHVS and CDR2 FQNEAQ come from the germline V gene. The CDR3 is made up of 12 amino acids. This CDR3 reads CASSFRGGRLFF. CDR3 DNA: TGTGCCAGCAGCTTTCGGGGGGGGAGGCTGTTTTTT.

This clone was counted only a few times. Possible read error: a much larger clone is one base away. The chain is built from TRBV6-1 and TRBJ2-4, with TRBD2 matching 9 bases. The germline V gene encodes CDR1 MNHNS and CDR2 SASEGT. This CDR3 is built from 16 residues. The CDR3 nucleotides read TGTGCCAGCAGTATGGGGACTAGCCTAGCCAAAAGCATTCAGTACTTC. This encodes CASSMGTSLAKSIQYF.